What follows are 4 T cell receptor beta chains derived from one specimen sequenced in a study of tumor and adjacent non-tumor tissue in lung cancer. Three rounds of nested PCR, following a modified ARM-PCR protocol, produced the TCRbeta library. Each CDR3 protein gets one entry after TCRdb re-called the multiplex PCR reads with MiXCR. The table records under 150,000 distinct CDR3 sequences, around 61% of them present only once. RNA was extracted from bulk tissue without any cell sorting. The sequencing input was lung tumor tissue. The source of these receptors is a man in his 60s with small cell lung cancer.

CDR3 residues: CASSPDRGRNQPQHF. CDR3 in DNA: TGTGCCAGCAGCCCCGACAGGGGAAGGAATCAGCCCCAGCATTTT. The V call is TRBV6-1, the J call TRBJ1-5; 8 bases are a match to TRBD1. This CDR3 has 15 amino acids. V lost 6 bases and J lost 4; bases outside the gene matches: 8. Germline loops: CDR1 MNHNS, CDR2 SASEGT.

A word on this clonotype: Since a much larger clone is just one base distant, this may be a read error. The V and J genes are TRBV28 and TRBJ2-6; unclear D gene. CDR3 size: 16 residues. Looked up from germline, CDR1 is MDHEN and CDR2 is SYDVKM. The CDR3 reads CAGSSVRSSGANVLTF. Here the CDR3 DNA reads TGTGCCGGCAGTTCAGTCAGATCCTCTGGGGCCAACGTCCTGACTTTC. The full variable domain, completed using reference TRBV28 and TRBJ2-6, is DVKVTQSSRYLVKRTGEKVFLECVQDMDHENMFWYRQDPGLGLRLIYFSYDVKMKEKGDIPEGYSVSREKKERFSLILESASTNQTSMYLCAGSSVRSSGANVLTFGAGSRLTVL.

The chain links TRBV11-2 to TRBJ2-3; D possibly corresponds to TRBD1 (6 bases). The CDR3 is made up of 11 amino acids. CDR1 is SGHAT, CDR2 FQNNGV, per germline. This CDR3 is CVSSRGYTQYF. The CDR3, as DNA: TGTGTTAGCAGCAGGGGATATACGCAGTATTTT. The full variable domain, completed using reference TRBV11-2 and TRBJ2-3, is EAGVAQSPRYKIIEKRQSVAFWCNPISGHATLYWYQQILGQGPKLLIQFQNNGVVDDSQLPKDRFSAERLKGVDSTLKIQPAKLEDSAVYLCVSSRGYTQYFGPGTRLTVL.

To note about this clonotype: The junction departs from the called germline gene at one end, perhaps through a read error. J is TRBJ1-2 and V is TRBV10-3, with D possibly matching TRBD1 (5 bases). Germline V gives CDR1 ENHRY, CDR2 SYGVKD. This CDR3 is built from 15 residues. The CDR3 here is CVISDSDRRDDGYTF. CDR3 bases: TGTGTCATCAGTGACTCGGACCGCAGGGATGATGGCTACACCTTC.